A single sample is the source of the 12 T cell receptor beta chains below, sequenced in a study of T cell changes during pregnancy in multiple sclerosis. TCRdb's table, derived via immunoSEQ multiplex PCR, lists solely in-frame clones and lacks some. The sample lists more than 55,000 clones, more than 85% seen once, with around 3.3% in the top ten. The starting material was peripheral blood, obtained after pregnancy. The receptors were sampled from a female donor in good health, enrolled as a control in a pregnancy study.

CDR3: CASSYNRDTEAFF. The DNA of the CDR3 is TGTGCCAGCAGCTACAACAGGGACACTGAAGCTTTCTTT. The chain links TRBV7-2 to TRBJ1-1; the D gene is possibly TRBD1 (6 bases). The CDR3 sequence is 13 residues long. The V end lost 4 bases, the J end lost 3 bases, and 9 bases lay between the germline ends. Germline V gene data show CDR1 as SGHTA and CDR2 as FQGNSA.

This clone turned up a few times. Other DNA sequences in the sample encode the same CDR3. The rearrangement uses TRBV7-9 and TRBJ1-6; the match to TRBD1 covers 10 bases. The V and J ends lost 5 bases and 10 bases, in that order; junction bases with no gene match: 5. The CDR3 has 14 amino acids. Germline values: CDR1 SEHNR, CDR2 FQNEAQ (reference sequence). The CDR3 reads CASSPGTGDSPLHF. The CDR3 nucleotides read TGTGCCAGCAGCCCAGGGACAGGGGACTCACCCCTCCACTTT.

The rearrangement uses TRBV9 and TRBJ1-2; 8 bases agree with TRBD1. In germline, CDR1 is SGDLS, CDR2 YYNGEE. The trim removed 3 bases at V and 3 bases at J, leaving 16 bases unmatched. The CDR3 spans 18 residues. CDR3 in DNA: TGTGCCAGCAGCGGTCGGGGCAGGGGGCCTGAAAGTGACTATGGCTACACCTTC. It encodes CASSGRGRGPESDYGYTF.

The chain recombines TRBV11-2 with TRBJ2-1; D possibly corresponds to TRBD2 (5 bases). V lost 5 bases and J 0 bases, leaving 11 bases between the germline ends. The CDR3 consists of 15 residues. The germline V gene encodes CDR1 SGHAT and CDR2 FQNNGV. The CDR3 loop reads CASSRDYFSYNEQFF. The CDR3 bases are TGTGCCAGCAGCCGAGACTACTTCTCCTACAATGAGCAGTTCTTC.

This clone was seen only once. This chain joins TRBV11-1 and TRBJ2-3, with TRBD1 matching over 7 bases. Germline loops: CDR1 SGHAT, CDR2 FQDESV (reference sequence). The junction had 7 bases not matched to a gene; V was cut back by 5 bases and J by 2 bases. The CDR3 loop spans 15 amino acids. CDR3: CASSTWTGTTDTQYF. The CDR3 region has the DNA TGTGCCAGCAGCACGTGGACAGGTACCACAGATACGCAGTATTTT.

This chain links TRBV7-2 with TRBJ1-4, with TRBD1 identical over 9 bases. V lost 6 bases, J lost 8 bases, and 7 bases stayed unmatched. CDR1 SGHTA and CDR2 FQGNSA come from the germline V gene. The length of the CDR3 is 14 residues. As DNA, the CDR3 is TGTGCCAGCAGTTCGACAGGGGGTCGAGAAAAACTGTTTTTT. Amino acids: CASSSTGGREKLFF.

The chain joins TRBV27 to TRBJ1-6, with D hard to call. The CDR3 length is 14 residues. From germline, CDR1 is MNHEY and CDR2 SMNVEV (reference sequence). The germline V and J ends were trimmed by 3 bases and 6 bases, with 9 bases remaining between them. The CDR3: CASSLYGLNSPLHF. The CDR3 nucleotides are TGTGCCAGCAGTTTGTATGGACTTAATTCACCCCTCCACTTT.

The J gene is TRBJ2-5, the V gene TRBV19; TRBD1 matches at 7 bases. V lost 5 bases and J lost 5; bases outside the gene matches: 8. Germline CDR1 reads LNHDA; CDR2 reads SQIVND (reference sequence). CDR3 length equals 14 residues. CDR3 in DNA: TGTGCCAGTAGTGCTCCAGGGGGTGGTGAGACCCAGTACTTC. Protein: CASSAPGGGETQYF.

The CDR3 nucleotides read TGTGCCAGCAGCGCCGGACAAGTGAACACTGAAGCTTTCTTT. Amino acids: CASSAGQVNTEAFF. The rearrangement links TRBV6-6 to TRBJ1-1; possible D gene TRBD1, 5 bases. Trimming removed 6 bases at V and 0 bases at J, with 11 bases between. This CDR3 has 14 residues. CDR1 and CDR2 (germline): MNHNY, SVGAGI (reference sequence).

V gene TRBV11-2 combines with J gene TRBJ2-7; 10 bases are a match to TRBD1. CDR1 SGHAT and CDR2 FQNNGV come from the germline V gene. The CDR3 totals 14 residues. V lost 1 base to trimming and J lost 8 bases; unmatched junction nucleotides: 5. This CDR3 is CASSLVGTGAKQYF. In nucleotides, the CDR3 is TGTGCCAGCAGCTTAGTGGGGACAGGGGCCAAGCAGTACTTC.

The CDR3 DNA reads as TGCGCCAGCAGCTTGGTTGACAGTAATTCACCCCTCCACTTT. Its protein is CASSLVDSNSPLHF. J is TRBJ1-6 and V is TRBV5-1; the D gene is possibly TRBD1 (5 bases). CDR1 and CDR2 from the germline V gene are SGHRS and YFSETQ. Trimming removed 0 bases from V and 6 bases from J, with 7 bases in between. The CDR3 covers 14 residues.

The chain's CDR3 is CASTDRGETQYF. The CDR3, as DNA: TGTGCCAGCACTGACAGGGGAGAGACCCAGTACTTC. The rearrangement links TRBV28 to TRBJ2-5; the match to TRBD1 covers 8 bases. Germline CDR1 and CDR2: MDHEN and SYDVKM. The CDR3 sequence is 12 residues long. Trimming took 7 bases from V and 4 from J; bases not matched to a gene: 2.